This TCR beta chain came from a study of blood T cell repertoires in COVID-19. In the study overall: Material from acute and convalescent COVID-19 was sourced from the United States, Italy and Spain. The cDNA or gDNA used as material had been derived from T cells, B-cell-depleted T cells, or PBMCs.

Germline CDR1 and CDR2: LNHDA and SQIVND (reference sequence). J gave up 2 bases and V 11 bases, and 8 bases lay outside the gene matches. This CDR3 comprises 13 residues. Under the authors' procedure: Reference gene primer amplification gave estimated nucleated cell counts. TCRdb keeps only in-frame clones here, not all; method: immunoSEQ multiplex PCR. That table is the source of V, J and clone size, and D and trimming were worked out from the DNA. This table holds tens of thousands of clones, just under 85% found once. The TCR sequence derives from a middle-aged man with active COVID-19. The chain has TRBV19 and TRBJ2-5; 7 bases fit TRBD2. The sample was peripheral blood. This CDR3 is CASRWGGQETQYF. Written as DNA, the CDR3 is TGTGCCTCCCGATGGGGGGGGCAAGAGACCCAGTACTTC.